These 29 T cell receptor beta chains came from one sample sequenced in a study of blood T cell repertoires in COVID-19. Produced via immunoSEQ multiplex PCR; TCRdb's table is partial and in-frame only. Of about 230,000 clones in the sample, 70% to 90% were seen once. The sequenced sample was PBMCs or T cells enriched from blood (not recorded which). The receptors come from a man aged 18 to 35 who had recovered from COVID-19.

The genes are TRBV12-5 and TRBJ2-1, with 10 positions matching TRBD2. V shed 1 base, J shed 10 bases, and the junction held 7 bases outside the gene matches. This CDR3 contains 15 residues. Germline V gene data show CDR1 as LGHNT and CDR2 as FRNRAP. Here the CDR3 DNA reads TGTGCTAGTGGTTTGGGCATAGCGGGAGGTACCGAGCAGTTCTTC. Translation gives CASGLGIAGGTEQFF.

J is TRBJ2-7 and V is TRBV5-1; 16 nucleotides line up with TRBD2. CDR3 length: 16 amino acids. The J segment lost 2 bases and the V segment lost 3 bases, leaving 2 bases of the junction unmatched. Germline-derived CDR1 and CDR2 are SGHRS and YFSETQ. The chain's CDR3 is CASSSGTSGRAYEQYF. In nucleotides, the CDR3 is TGCGCCAGCAGCTCAGGGACTAGCGGGAGGGCCTACGAGCAGTACTTC.

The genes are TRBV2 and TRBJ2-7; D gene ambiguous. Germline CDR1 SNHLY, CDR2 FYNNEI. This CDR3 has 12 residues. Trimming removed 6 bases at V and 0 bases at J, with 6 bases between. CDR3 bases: TGTGCCAGCAGCGCGGTCTCCTACGAGCAGTACTTC. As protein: CASSAVSYEQYF. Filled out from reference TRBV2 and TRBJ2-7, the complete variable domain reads EPEVTQTPSHQVTQMGQEVILRCVPISNHLYFYWYRQILGQKVEFLVSFYNNEISEKSEIFDDQFSVERPDGSNFTLKIRSTKLEDSAMYFCASSAVSYEQYFGPGTRLTVT.

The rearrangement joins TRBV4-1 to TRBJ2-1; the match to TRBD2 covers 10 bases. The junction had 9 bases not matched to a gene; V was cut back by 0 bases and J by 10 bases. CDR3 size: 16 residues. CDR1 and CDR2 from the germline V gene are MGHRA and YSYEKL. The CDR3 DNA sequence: TGCGCCAGCAGCCAAGACGAGGTGCTAGCGGGAGCAGAGCAGTTCTTC. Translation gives CASSQDEVLAGAEQFF.

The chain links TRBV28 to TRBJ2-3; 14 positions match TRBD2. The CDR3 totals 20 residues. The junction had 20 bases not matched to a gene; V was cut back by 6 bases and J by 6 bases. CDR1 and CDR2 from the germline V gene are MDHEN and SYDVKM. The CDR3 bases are TGTGCCAGCAGGGCTTGGGGGTCGACTAGCGGGAGGGCCTTACCCGATACGCAGTATTTT. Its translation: CASRAWGSTSGRALPDTQYF.

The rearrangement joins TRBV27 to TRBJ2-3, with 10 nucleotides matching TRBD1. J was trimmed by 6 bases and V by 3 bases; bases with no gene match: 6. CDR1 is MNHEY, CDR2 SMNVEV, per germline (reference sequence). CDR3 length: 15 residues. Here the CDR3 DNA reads TGTGCCAGCAGTTTGGGGACAGGGGTTCGTGATACGCAGTATTTT. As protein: CASSLGTGVRDTQYF.

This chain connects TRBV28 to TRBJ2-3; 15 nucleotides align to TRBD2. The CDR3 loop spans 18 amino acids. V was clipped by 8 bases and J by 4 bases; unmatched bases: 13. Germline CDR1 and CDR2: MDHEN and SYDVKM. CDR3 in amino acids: CASCVPGLAGGWADTQYF. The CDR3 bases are TGTGCCAGCTGTGTCCCGGGACTAGCGGGAGGCTGGGCAGATACGCAGTATTTT.

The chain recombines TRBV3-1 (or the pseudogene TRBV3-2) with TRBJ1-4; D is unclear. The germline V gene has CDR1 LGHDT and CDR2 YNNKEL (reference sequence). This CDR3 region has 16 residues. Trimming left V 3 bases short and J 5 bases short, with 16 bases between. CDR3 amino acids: CASSHLGRTGNEKLFF. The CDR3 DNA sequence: TGTGCCAGCAGCCATCTCGGTAGAACCGGGAATGAAAAACTGTTTTTT.

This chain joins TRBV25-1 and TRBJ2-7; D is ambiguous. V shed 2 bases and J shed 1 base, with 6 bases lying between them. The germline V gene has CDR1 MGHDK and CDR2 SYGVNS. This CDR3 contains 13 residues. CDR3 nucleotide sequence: TGTGCCAGCAGTGAAAGTAGTTCCTACGAGCAGTACTTC. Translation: CASSESSSYEQYF.

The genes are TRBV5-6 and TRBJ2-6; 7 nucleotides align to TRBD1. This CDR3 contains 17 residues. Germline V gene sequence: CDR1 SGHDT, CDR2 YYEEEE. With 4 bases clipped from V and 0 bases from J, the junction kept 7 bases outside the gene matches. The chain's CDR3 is CASSPWTGSSGANVLTF. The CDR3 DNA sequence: TGTGCCAGCAGCCCGTGGACAGGCAGCTCTGGGGCCAACGTCCTGACTTTC. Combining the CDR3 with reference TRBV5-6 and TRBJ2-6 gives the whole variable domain DAGVTQSPTHLIKTRGQQVTLRCSPKSGHDTVSWYQQALGQGPQFIFQYYEEEERQRGNFPDRFSGHQFPNYSSELNVNALLLGDSALYLCASSPWTGSSGANVLTFGAGSRLTVL.

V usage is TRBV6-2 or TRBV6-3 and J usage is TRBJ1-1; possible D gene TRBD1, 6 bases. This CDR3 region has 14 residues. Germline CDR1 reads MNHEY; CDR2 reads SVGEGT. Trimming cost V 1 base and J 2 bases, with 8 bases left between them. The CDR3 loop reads CASSYLDSNTEAFF. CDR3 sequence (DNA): TGTGCCAGCAGTTACTTGGACAGTAACACTGAAGCTTTCTTT.

The chain's CDR3 is CASSQFATANSPLHF. The CDR3, as DNA: TGTGCCAGCAGCCAATTCGCGACAGCCAATTCACCCCTCCACTTT. The genes are TRBV3-1 (or the pseudogene TRBV3-2) and TRBJ1-6, with D possibly being TRBD1 (5 bases). Germline CDR1 is LGHDT and CDR2 is YNNKEL (reference sequence). Trimming removed 2 bases at V and 7 bases at J, with 12 bases between. The CDR3 consists of 15 residues.

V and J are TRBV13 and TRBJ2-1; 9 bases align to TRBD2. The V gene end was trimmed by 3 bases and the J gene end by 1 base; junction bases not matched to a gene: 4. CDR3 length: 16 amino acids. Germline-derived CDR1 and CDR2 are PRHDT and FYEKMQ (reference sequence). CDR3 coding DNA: TGTGCCAGCAGCTTTTCTAGCGGGGAATCCTACAATGAGCAGTTCTTC. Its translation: CASSFSSGESYNEQFF.

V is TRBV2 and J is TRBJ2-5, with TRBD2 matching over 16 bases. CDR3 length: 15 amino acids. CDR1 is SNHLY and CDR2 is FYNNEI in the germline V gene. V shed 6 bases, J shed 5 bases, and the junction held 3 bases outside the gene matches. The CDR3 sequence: CASRGGLAGGETQYF. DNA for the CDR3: TGTGCCAGCAGGGGGGGACTAGCGGGAGGGGAGACCCAGTACTTC.

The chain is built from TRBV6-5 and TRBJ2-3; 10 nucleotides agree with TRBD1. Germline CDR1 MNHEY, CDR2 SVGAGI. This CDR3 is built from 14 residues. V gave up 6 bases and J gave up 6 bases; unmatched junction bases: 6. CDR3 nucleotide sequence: TGTGCCAGCAGGCCGGGACAGGGGATGGATACGCAGTATTTT. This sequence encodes CASRPGQGMDTQYF.

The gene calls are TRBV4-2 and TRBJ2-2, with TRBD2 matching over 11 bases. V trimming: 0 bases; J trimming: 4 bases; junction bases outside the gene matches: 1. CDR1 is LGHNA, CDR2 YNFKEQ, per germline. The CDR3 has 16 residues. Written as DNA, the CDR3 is TGTGCCAGCAGCCAAGAGACTAGCGGGACCACCGGGGAGCTGTTTTTT. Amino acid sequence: CASSQETSGTTGELFF.

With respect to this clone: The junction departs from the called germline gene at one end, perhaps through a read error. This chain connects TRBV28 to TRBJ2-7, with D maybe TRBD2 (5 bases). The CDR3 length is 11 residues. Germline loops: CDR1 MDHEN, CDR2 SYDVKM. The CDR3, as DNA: TGTGCCAGCAGCGAAACTCGGGATCGCAACTTC. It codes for CASSETRDRNF.

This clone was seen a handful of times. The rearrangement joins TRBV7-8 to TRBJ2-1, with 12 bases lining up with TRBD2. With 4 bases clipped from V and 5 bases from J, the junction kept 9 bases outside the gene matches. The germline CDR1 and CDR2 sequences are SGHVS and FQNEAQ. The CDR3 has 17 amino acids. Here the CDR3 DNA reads TGTGCCAGCAGCTCCCTCTTACTAGCGGGAGGACACAATGAGCAGTTCTTC. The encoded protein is CASSSLLLAGGHNEQFF.

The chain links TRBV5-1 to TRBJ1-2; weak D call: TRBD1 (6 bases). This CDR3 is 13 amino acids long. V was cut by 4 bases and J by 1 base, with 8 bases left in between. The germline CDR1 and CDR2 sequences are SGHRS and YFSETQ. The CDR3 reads CASSQDSNYGYTF. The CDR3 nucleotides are TGCGCCAGCAGCCAGGACAGTAACTATGGCTACACCTTC.

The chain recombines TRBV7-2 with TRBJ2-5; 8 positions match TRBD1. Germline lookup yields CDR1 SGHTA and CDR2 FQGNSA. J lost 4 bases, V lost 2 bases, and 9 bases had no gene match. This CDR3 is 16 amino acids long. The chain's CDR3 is CASSLFRGHSRETQYF. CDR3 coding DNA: TGTGCCAGCAGCTTATTCAGGGGGCATTCGCGAGAGACCCAGTACTTC.

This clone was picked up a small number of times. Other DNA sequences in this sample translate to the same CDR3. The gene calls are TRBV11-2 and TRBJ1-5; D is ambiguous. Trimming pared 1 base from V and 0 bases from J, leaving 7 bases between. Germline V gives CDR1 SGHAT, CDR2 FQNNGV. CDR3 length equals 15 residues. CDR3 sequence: CASSLGQYSNQPQHF. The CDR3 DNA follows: TGTGCCAGCAGCTTAGGACAATATAGCAATCAGCCCCAGCATTTT.

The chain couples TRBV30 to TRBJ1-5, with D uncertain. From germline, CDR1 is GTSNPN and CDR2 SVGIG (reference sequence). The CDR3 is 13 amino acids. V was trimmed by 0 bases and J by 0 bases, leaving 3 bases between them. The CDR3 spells CAWSVNSNQPQHF. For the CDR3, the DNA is TGTGCCTGGAGTGTTAATAGCAATCAGCCCCAGCATTTT.

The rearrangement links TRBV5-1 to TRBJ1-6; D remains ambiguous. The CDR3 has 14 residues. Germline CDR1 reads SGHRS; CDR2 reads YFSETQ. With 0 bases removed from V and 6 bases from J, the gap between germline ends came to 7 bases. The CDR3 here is CASSLAPVNSPLHF. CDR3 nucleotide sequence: TGCGCCAGCAGCTTGGCTCCAGTTAATTCACCCCTCCACTTT. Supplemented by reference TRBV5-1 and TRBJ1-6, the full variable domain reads KAGVTQTPRYLIKTRGQQVTLSCSPISGHRSVSWYQQTPGQGLQFLFEYFSETQRNKGNFPGRFSGRQFSNSRSEMNVSTLELGDSALYLCASSLAPVNSPLHFGNGTRLTVT.

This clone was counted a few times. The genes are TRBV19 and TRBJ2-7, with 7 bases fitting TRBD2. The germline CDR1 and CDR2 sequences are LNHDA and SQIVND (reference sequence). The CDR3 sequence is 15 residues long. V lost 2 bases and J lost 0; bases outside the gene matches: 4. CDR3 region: CASSILAAPSYEQYF. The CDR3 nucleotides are TGTGCCAGTAGTATACTAGCGGCCCCCTCCTACGAGCAGTACTTC.

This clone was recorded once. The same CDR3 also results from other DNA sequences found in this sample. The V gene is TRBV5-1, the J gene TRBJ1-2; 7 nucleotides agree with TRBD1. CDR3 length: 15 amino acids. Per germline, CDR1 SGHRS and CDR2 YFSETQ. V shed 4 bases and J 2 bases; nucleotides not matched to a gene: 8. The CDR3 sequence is CASSPGTETNYGYTF. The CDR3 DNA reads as TGCGCCAGCAGCCCGGGGACAGAGACCAACTATGGCTACACCTTC.

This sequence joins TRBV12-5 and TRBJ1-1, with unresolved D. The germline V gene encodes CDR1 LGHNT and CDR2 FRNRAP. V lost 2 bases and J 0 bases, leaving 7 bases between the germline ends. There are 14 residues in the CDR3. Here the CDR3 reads CASGLSVLNTEAFF. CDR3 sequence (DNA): TGTGCTAGTGGTTTGTCAGTTTTGAACACTGAAGCTTTCTTT.

The chain's CDR3 is CASSLEGAQGDTQYF. The CDR3 DNA reads TGTGCCAGCAGCTTAGAGGGGGCCCAGGGAGATACGCAGTATTTT. The gene calls are TRBV7-8 and TRBJ2-3, with TRBD1 matching over 7 bases. Trimming removed 1 base from V and 5 bases from J; junction bases left unmatched: 6. CDR1 and CDR2 (germline): SGHVS, FQNEAQ. This CDR3 has 15 residues.

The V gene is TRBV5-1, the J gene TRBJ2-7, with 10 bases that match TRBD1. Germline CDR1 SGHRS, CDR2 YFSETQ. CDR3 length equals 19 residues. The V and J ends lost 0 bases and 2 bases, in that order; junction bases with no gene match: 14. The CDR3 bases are TGCGCCAGCAGCTTGGGCCGGGACAGGGGACCTAGGTCTCCCTACGAGCAGTACTTC. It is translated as CASSLGRDRGPRSPYEQYF.

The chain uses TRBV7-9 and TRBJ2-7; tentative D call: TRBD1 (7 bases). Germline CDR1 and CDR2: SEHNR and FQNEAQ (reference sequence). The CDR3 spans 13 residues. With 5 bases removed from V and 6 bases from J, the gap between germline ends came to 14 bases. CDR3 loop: CASSGKQGGEQYF. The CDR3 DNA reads TGTGCCAGCAGCGGAAAGCAGGGGGGCGAGCAGTACTTC.